Reported below is one TCR beta chain. The data are from a study of blood T cell repertoires in COVID-19. TCRdb's copy holds only in-frame clones and misses some; the assay was immunoSEQ multiplex PCR. The sample has 150,000 to 200,000 clones, 70% to 80% seen once. The CDR3 length is 17 residues. J gave up 7 bases and V 5 bases, and 9 bases lay outside the gene matches. Per germline, CDR1 SGHAT and CDR2 FQNNGV. Sequencing used PBMCs or T cells enriched from blood (not recorded which). The gene calls are TRBV11-2 and TRBJ2-2; 14 nucleotides match TRBD2. This TCR derives from a woman in her forties or fifties who had recovered from COVID-19. The CDR3 DNA sequence: TGTGCCAGCAGCCAGAGACTAGCGGGAGGGGTTGGCGGGGAGCTGTTTTTT. This gives the protein CASSQRLAGGVGGELFF.